These 30 T cell receptor beta chains were sequenced from one sample in a study of T cell responses to AZD1222 COVID-19 vaccine. Assay used: immunoSEQ multiplex PCR; TCRdb lists only in-frame clones, some missing. The table lists roughly 140,000 clones, approximately 90% of them singletons, with 1.9% in the top ten. Sequenced material: peripheral blood, taken 28 days after the second AZD1222 dose. The origin of the receptors is an adult who received the AZD1222 COVID-19 vaccine.

V gene TRBV30 combines with J gene TRBJ1-2, with 8 nucleotides matching TRBD1. This CDR3 contains 15 residues. Trimming took 6 bases from V and 4 from J; bases not matched to a gene: 13. Germline CDR1 GTSNPN, CDR2 SVGIG (reference sequence). This CDR3 reads CACLRDRNLAYGYTF. Written as DNA, the CDR3 is TGTGCCTGTCTCCGGGACAGGAACCTTGCCTATGGCTACACCTTC.

The V gene is TRBV12-3 or TRBV12-4, the J gene TRBJ2-3, with D hard to call. The CDR3 totals 13 residues. Deletions cut 1 base from V and 4 bases from J, with 6 bases between. DNA of the CDR3: TGTGCCAGCAGTTTAGTCCCACCAGATACGCAGTATTTT. Protein sequence: CASSLVPPDTQYF.

The chain uses TRBV18 and TRBJ1-4; D call uncertain. Looked up from germline, CDR1 is KGHSH and CDR2 is LQKENI. V gave up 5 bases and J gave up 3 bases, with 7 bases separating them. The CDR3 is 13 amino acids. The CDR3 region has the DNA TGTGCCAGCTCAGCGGGAGCTAATGAAAAACTGTTTTTT. This gives the protein CASSAGANEKLFF.

V usage is TRBV7-9 and J usage is TRBJ1-4; unclear D gene. The CDR3 extends over 15 amino acids. CDR1 and CDR2 from the germline V gene are SEHNR and FQNEAQ (reference sequence). Trimming took off 1 base at V and 8 bases at J, with 14 bases between the two ends. CDR3 coding DNA: TGTGCCAGCAGCTTAGGACGGGATTTTAAAGAAAAACTGTTTTTT. Translating it yields CASSLGRDFKEKLFF.

The sample holds a few counts of this clone. The J gene is TRBJ1-5, the V gene TRBV28, with D hard to call. Deletions cut 6 bases from V and 3 bases from J, with 6 bases between. CDR1 is MDHEN and CDR2 is SYDVKM in the germline V gene. The CDR3 is 12 amino acids. For the CDR3, the DNA is TGTGCCAGCAGCTCCCTCAATCAGCCCCAGCATTTT. Translation gives CASSSLNQPQHF. The full variable domain, rest sourced from reference TRBV28 and TRBJ1-5, is DVKVTQSSRYLVKRTGEKVFLECVQDMDHENMFWYRQDPGLGLRLIYFSYDVKMKEKGDIPEGYSVSREKKERFSLILESASTNQTSMYLCASSSLNQPQHFGDGTRLSIL.

V usage is TRBV6-5 and J usage is TRBJ1-2, with 7 bases matching TRBD1. V lost 6 bases, J lost 4 bases, and 5 bases stayed unmatched. CDR1 and CDR2 (germline): MNHEY, SVGAGI. The CDR3 totals 13 residues. CDR3 nucleotide sequence: TGTGCCAGCAGGGCCGACAGGGCCTATGGCTACACCTTC. Amino acid sequence: CASRADRAYGYTF.

V usage is TRBV7-8 and J usage is TRBJ2-2; 8 bases map to TRBD1. This CDR3 spans 16 amino acids. Trimming cost V 4 bases and J 1 base; bases outside gene matches: 5. Germline CDR1 is SGHVS and CDR2 is FQNEAQ. This CDR3 reads CASSSTGTGNTGELFF. CDR3 DNA: TGTGCCAGCAGCTCGACCGGGACAGGGAACACCGGGGAGCTGTTTTTT.

This rearrangement joins TRBV5-5 to TRBJ2-1; 7 bases line up with TRBD2. V trimming: 4 bases; J trimming: 2 bases; junction bases outside the gene matches: 9. The CDR3 has 16 residues. Per the germline V gene, CDR1 is SGHKS and CDR2 is YYEKEE (reference sequence). The CDR3 protein is CASSPAAGPPYNEQFF. Here the CDR3 DNA reads TGTGCCAGCAGCCCAGCAGCGGGGCCCCCCTACAATGAGCAGTTCTTC.

This chain uses TRBV15 with TRBJ1-4; D uncertain. Trimming left V 6 bases short and J 3 bases short, with 5 bases between. Germline V lookup: CDR1 LNHNV, CDR2 YYDKDF (reference sequence). CDR3 length: 12 residues. Here the CDR3 reads CATRHPNEKLFF. CDR3 sequence (DNA): TGTGCCACCAGGCACCCTAATGAAAAACTGTTTTTT.

The chain links TRBV13 to TRBJ1-2; D ambiguous. The germline V gene has CDR1 PRHDT and CDR2 FYEKMQ (reference sequence). Between the trimmed V and J ends, which lost 4 bases and 7 bases, there was a span of 13 bases. This CDR3 is built from 13 residues. CDR3 coding DNA: TGTGCCAGCAGCTCTAAAAGGGTGCGTGGCTACACCTTC. Amino acids: CASSSKRVRGYTF. The variable domain in full, with the rest retrieved from reference TRBV13 and TRBJ1-2, is AAGVIQSPRHLIKEKRETATLKCYPIPRHDTVYWYQQGPGQDPQFLISFYEKMQSDKGSIPDRFSAQQFSDYHSELNMSSLELGDSALYFCASSSKRVRGYTFGSGTRLTVV.

V is TRBV3-1 (or the pseudogene TRBV3-2) and J is TRBJ1-1, with D unclear. This CDR3 contains 12 residues. Germline values: CDR1 LGHDT, CDR2 YNNKEL (reference sequence). Trimming removed 1 base from V and 11 bases from J, with 11 bases in between. The CDR3 is CASSQAGIGAFF. The CDR3 DNA reads as TGTGCCAGCAGCCAAGCAGGTATTGGGGCTTTCTTT.

This chain joins TRBV20-1 and TRBJ2-7, with D perhaps assigned TRBD1 or TRBD2 (5 bases each). Trimming cost V 2 bases and J 6 bases, with 8 bases left between them. CDR3 size: 11 residues. Germline values: CDR1 DFQATT, CDR2 SNEGSKA (reference sequence). The CDR3 loop is CSARRDGEQYF. The CDR3 nucleotides are TGCAGTGCTAGACGGGACGGCGAGCAGTACTTC.

V is TRBV6-5 and J is TRBJ1-1, with TRBD1 matching 9 bases. Germline values: CDR1 MNHEY, CDR2 SVGAGI. This CDR3 comprises 13 residues. J lost 12 bases, V lost 2 bases, and 7 bases had no gene match. The chain's CDR3 is CASSYGTGRLTFF. In nucleotides, the CDR3 is TGTGCCAGCAGTTACGGGACAGGGAGGTTGACTTTCTTT.

The CDR3 bases are TGTGCCAGCAGCTCCGTGGGACAGGGCTATGGCTACACCTTC. Translation: CASSSVGQGYGYTF. V gene TRBV7-9 combines with J gene TRBJ1-2; 9 nucleotides match TRBD1. The CDR3 has 14 residues. With V trimmed by 4 bases and J by 4 bases, 4 bases remained unmatched. Germline CDR1 SEHNR, CDR2 FQNEAQ (reference sequence).

V and J are TRBV23-1 and TRBJ1-5; D gene unclear. TRBV23-1 is an ORF, with its function uncertain. Trimming took 6 bases from V and 2 from J, leaving 14 bases between them. This CDR3 is built from 15 residues. CDR3 sequence: CASSHSRVRNQPQHF. Here the CDR3 DNA reads TGCGCCAGCAGCCATAGTAGGGTACGCAATCAGCCCCAGCATTTT.

Only a few counts were recorded for this clone. The chain has TRBV7-3 and TRBJ2-5; 12 nucleotides align to TRBD2. Per germline, CDR1 SGHTA and CDR2 FQGTGA. Trimming removed 5 bases from V and 4 bases from J; junction bases left unmatched: 2. The CDR3 is made up of 14 amino acids. The DNA for the CDR3 is TGTGCCAGCAGCGAGACTAGCGGGAGAGAGACCCAGTACTTC. Translating it yields CASSETSGRETQYF. Supplemented by reference TRBV7-3 and TRBJ2-5, the full variable domain reads GAGVSQTPSNKVTEKGKYVELRCDPISGHTALYWYRQSLGQGPEFLIYFQGTGAADDSGLPNDRFFAVRPEGSVSTLKIQRTERGDSAVYLCASSETSGRETQYFGPGTRLLVL.

Only one count was recorded for this clone. V and J are TRBV11-2 and TRBJ2-7; no reliable D call. Germline lookup yields CDR1 SGHAT and CDR2 FQNNGV. Trimming removed 5 bases at V and 3 bases at J, with 5 bases between. There are 11 residues in the CDR3. As DNA, the CDR3 is TGTGCCAGCAGCGGCAGCTACGAGCAGTACTTC. As protein: CASSGSYEQYF.

The chain couples TRBV25-1 to TRBJ2-1; the D is unclear. The ends were cut back, 4 bases at V and 10 bases at J, with 17 bases in the middle. The CDR3 is 14 residues long. Germline CDR1 and CDR2: MGHDK and SYGVNS. CDR3 DNA: TGTGCCAGCAGTGTCACCGGGTCCCTCAGGGAGCAGTTCTTC. This encodes CASSVTGSLREQFF.

The V call is TRBV9, the J call TRBJ2-5, with 8 bases identical to TRBD2. Trimming took 3 bases from V and 5 from J; bases not matched to a gene: 6. The CDR3 has 14 amino acids. Germline assignment: CDR1 SGDLS and CDR2 YYNGEE. The CDR3 spells CASSDLAGTETQYF. CDR3 sequence (DNA): TGTGCCAGCAGCGACTTAGCGGGGACGGAGACCCAGTACTTC.

The chain uses TRBV6-5 and TRBJ2-7; 7 nucleotides line up with TRBD1. Germline CDR1 and CDR2: MNHEY and SVGAGI. This CDR3 comprises 14 residues. With 5 bases clipped from V and 2 bases from J, the junction kept 6 bases outside the gene matches. The CDR3 spells CASSPPGQPYEQYF. The CDR3, as DNA: TGTGCCAGCAGTCCACCGGGACAGCCCTACGAGCAGTACTTC.

The chain couples TRBV29-1 to TRBJ2-1, with 7 bases fitting TRBD2. The CDR3 length is 14 residues. With V trimmed by 4 bases and J by 0 bases, 3 bases remained unmatched. CDR1 is SQVTM, CDR2 ANQGSEA, per germline. For the CDR3, the DNA is TGCAGCGTTGTTGGCGGGGGCTCCTACAATGAGCAGTTCTTC. Protein product: CSVVGGGSYNEQFF.

This clone occurred once. The rearrangement links TRBV19 to TRBJ1-4; TRBD1 is a possible D gene (5 bases). The ends were cut back, 5 bases at V and 7 bases at J, with 17 bases in the middle. CDR1 is LNHDA and CDR2 is SQIVND in the germline V gene (reference sequence). CDR3 length equals 15 residues. In DNA form, the CDR3 reads TGTGCCAGTAGTCTGAGGACATCTCCGACTGAAAAACTGTTTTTT. Amino acid sequence: CASSLRTSPTEKLFF.

The chain links TRBV4-1 to TRBJ1-4; D ambiguous. This CDR3 contains 14 residues. The germline V gene encodes CDR1 MGHRA and CDR2 YSYEKL. V dropped 1 base and J dropped 4 bases, with 7 bases sitting between them. The CDR3 sequence is CASSQVGSNEKLFF. In DNA form, the CDR3 reads TGCGCCAGCAGCCAAGTTGGCAGTAATGAAAAACTGTTTTTT.

This clone was recorded only once. The chain links TRBV19 to TRBJ1-1; D unresolved. V was shortened by 5 bases and J by 4 bases, with 11 bases between the two germline ends. The CDR3 length is 13 residues. Germline lookup yields CDR1 LNHDA and CDR2 SQIVND (reference sequence). CDR3 sequence: CASSWDRATEAFF. The CDR3 DNA reads as TGTGCCAGTAGTTGGGATCGGGCCACTGAAGCTTTCTTT.

The V and J genes are TRBV18 and TRBJ2-1; no reliable D call. Trimming took 10 bases from V and 1 from J, leaving 14 bases between them. The germline gives CDR1 KGHSH, CDR2 LQKENI. The CDR3 sequence is 14 residues long. The CDR3 DNA is TGTGCCACCGACCAGATAGGGTCCTACAATGAGCAGTTCTTC. Translating gives CATDQIGSYNEQFF.

This clone was counted once. The rearrangement links TRBV15 to TRBJ1-3; D remains unclear. Germline CDR1 and CDR2: LNHNV and YYDKDF (reference sequence). The V end lost 1 base, the J end lost 0 bases, and 4 bases lay between the germline ends. The CDR3 consists of 14 residues. The CDR3 is CATSRAGSGNTIYF. In DNA form, the CDR3 reads TGTGCCACCAGCAGAGCGGGCTCTGGAAACACCATATATTTT.

This clone came up a few times. The chain carries TRBV29-1 and TRBJ2-4; D is unresolved. The CDR3 runs 12 residues. The V gene's germline CDR1 is SQVTM and CDR2 ANQGSEA. The V and J ends lost 6 bases and 8 bases respectively, with 14 bases between them. The CDR3 is CSVQTGFDIQYF. The CDR3 region has the DNA TGCAGCGTACAAACCGGGTTCGACATTCAGTACTTC.

The V gene is TRBV18, the J gene TRBJ1-1; 9 nucleotides line up with TRBD1. With V trimmed by 6 bases and J by 2 bases, 7 bases remained unmatched. The CDR3 loop spans 15 amino acids. CDR1 is KGHSH, CDR2 LQKENI, per germline. CDR3 amino acids: CASSHRDRANTEAFF. CDR3 bases: TGTGCCAGCTCCCACCGGGACAGGGCTAACACTGAAGCTTTCTTT.

The chain uses TRBV24-1 and TRBJ1-5, with a possible D match to TRBD1 (5 bases). This CDR3 has 20 residues. Germline assignment: CDR1 KGHDR and CDR2 SFDVKD. The V end was cut by 5 bases, the J end by 0 bases, with 25 bases between. CDR3 region: CATSGPKTVPVSFSNQPQHF. CDR3 bases: TGTGCCACCAGTGGCCCAAAGACAGTCCCTGTAAGTTTTAGCAATCAGCCCCAGCATTTT.

This clone was detected only once. Here the CDR3 reads CASSQAARGIAKNIQYF. The DNA for the CDR3 is TGTGCCAGCAGCCAAGCCGCCAGGGGGATAGCCAAAAACATTCAGTACTTC. The genes are TRBV7-8 and TRBJ2-4; 7 bases line up with TRBD1. Germline CDR1 reads SGHVS; CDR2 reads FQNEAQ. This CDR3 contains 17 residues. Trimming cost V 5 bases and J 0 bases; bases outside gene matches: 10.